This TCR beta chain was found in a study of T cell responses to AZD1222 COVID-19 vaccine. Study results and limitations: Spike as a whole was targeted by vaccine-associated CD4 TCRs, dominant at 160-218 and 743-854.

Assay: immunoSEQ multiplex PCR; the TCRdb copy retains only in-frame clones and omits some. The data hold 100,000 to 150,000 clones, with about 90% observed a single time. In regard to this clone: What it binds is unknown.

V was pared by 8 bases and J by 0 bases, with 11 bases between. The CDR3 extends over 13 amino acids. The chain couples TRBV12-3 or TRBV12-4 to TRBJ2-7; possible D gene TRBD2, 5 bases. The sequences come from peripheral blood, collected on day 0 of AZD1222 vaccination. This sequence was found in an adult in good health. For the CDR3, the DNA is TGTGCCAGCGGAGCGGCCCTCTCCTACGAGCAGTACTTC. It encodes CASGAALSYEQYF.